There are a few counts of the clone carrying this TCR beta chain. Its antigen is unknown. This entry belongs to a study of blood T cells in healthy people across ages. The V gene's germline CDR1 is SGHKS and CDR2 YYEKEE (reference sequence). This CDR3 spans 16 amino acids. Points from the study as a whole: TCR beta diversity, measured per million T cells, fell in a roughly linear way with age.

Isolated PBMCs totaled at least 6 million in each sample. Together with a sample-barcoded 5' primer, a J-beta primer mix was included in a second PCR lasting about 7 to 11 cycles. TCRdb redid the calling of the 5' RACE reads with MiXCR, one entry per CDR3 protein. The sample holds 800,000 or so distinct CDR3 sequences, around half seen once. What was sequenced was blood. The gene calls are TRBV5-5 and TRBJ2-4, with 9 bases lining up with TRBD2. The J call may not be correct, given that the DNA end is closer to TRBJ2-5. The source is a man aged 80 or over in good health. In DNA, the CDR3 is TGTGCCAGCAGCTGGGGACTAGCTCCTAAGGTGGAGACCCAGTACTTC. It codes for CASSWGLAPKVETQYF.